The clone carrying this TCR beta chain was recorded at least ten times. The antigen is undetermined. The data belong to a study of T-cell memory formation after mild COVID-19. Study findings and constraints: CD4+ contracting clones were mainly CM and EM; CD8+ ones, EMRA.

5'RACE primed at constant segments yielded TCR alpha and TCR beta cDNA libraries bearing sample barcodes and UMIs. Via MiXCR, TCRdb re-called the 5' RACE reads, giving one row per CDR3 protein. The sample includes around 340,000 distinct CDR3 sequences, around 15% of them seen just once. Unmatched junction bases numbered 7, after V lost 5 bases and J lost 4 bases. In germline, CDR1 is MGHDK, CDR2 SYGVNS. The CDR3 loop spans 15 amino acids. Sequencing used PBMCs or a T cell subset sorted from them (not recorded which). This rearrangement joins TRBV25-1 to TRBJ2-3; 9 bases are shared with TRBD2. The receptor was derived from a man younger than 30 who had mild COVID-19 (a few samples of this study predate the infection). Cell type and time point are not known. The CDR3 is CASSRRGGRADTQYF. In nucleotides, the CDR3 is TGTGCCAGCAGTAGGCGGGGGGGCCGTGCAGATACGCAGTATTTT. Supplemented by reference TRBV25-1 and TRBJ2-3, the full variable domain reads EADIYQTPRYLVIGTGKKITLECSQTMGHDKMYWYQQDPGMELHLIHYSYGVNSTEKGDLSSESTVSRIRTEHFPLTLESARPSHTSQYLCASSRRGGRADTQYFGPGTRLTVL.